A single TCR beta chain is shown here with its context. Antigen specificity is unknown. The CDR3 spans 10 residues. V lost 3 bases to trimming and J lost 4 bases, with 0 bases between them. Germline assignment: CDR1 GTSNPN and CDR2 SVGIG (reference sequence). The sample originates from a study of naive CD8 T cells in extremely preterm neonates. Extremely preterm deliveries at about 22-27 weeks of gestation provided the preterm samples. Per sample, roughly 17,000 to 100,000 naive CD8+ cells were sorted. Using immunoSEQ multiplex PCR, the repertoire was profiled, and TCRdb retains in-frame clones only, with some absent. This table has 21,000 or so clones, 70% to 90% appearing once. Broader study findings: Term neonates approximately 0.4%, young children roughly 0.027%, adults less than 0.011%; preterm neonates shared 2.5% to 3%. Compared with older groups, preterm CDR3s were shorter, with fewer N additions and less trimming.

The sequence was obtained from a boy who was born preterm. This chain links TRBV30 with TRBJ2-2; D is uncertain. The specimen was naive CD8+ T cells from cord blood. CDR3 bases: TGTGCCTGGAGCACCGGGGAGCTGTTTTTT. This gives the protein CAWSTGELFF.